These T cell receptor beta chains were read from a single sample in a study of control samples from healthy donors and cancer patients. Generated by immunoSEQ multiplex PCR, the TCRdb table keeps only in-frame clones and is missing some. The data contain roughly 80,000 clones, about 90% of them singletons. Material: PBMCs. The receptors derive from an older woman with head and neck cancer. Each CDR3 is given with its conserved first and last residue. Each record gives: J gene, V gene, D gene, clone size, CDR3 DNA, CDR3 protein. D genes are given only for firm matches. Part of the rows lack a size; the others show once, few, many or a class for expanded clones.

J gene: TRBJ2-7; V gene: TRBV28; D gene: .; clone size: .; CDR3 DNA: TGTGCCAGCAGGCCCAGGGGCTACGAGCAGTACTTC; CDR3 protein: CASRPRGYEQYF
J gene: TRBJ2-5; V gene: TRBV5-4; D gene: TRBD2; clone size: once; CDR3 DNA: TGTGCCAGCAGCCTGCGGACTAGCGGGGGGGGAGAGACCCAGTACTTC; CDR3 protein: CASSLRTSGGGETQYF
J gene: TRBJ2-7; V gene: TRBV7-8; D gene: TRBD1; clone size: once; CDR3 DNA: TGTGCCAGCAGCTCGCAAAGGTTGGGACAGGGGAACCACGAGCAGTACTTC; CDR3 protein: CASSSQRLGQGNHEQYF
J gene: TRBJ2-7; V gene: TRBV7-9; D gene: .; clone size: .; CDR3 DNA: TGTGCCAGCAGCGGACAAGGAGAGCAGTACTTC; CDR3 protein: CASSGQGEQYF
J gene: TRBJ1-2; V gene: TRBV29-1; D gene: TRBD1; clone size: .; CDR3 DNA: TGCAGCTTTCGACAGGGGGCCCCTCTTGGCTACACCTTC; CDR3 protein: CSFRQGAPLGYTF
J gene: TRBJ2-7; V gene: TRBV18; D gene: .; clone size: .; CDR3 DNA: TGTGCCAGCTCACCACAACAAAACTCCTACGAGCAGTACTTC; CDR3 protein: CASSPQQNSYEQYF
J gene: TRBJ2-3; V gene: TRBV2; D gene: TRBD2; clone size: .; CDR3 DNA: TGTGCCAGCAGTGGAGGTAGCGGGTACACAGATACGCAGTATTTT; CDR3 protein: CASSGGSGYTDTQYF
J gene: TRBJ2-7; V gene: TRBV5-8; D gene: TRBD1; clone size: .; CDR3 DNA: TGTGCCAGCATCAGACTCCCGGGACAGGGGAGCGAGCAGTACTTC; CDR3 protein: CASIRLPGQGSEQYF
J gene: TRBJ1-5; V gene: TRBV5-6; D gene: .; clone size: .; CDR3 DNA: TGTGCCAGCAGCTTGGGTCACCGGCAGCCCCAGCATTTT; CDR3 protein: CASSLGHRQPQHF
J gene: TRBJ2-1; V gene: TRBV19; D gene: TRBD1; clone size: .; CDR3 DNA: TGTGCCAGTAGTATACCAGGGGGTCTTGGAAATGAGCAGTTCTTC; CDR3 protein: CASSIPGGLGNEQFF
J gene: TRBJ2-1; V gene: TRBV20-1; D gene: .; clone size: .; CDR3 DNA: TGCAGTGCTAGTTGGTCGGACGCAGCATACAATGAGCAGTTCTTC; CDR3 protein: CSASWSDAAYNEQFF
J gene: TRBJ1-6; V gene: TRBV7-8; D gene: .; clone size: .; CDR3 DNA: TGTGCCAGCAGCTTACCCACAGGATTGAATTCACCCCTCCACTTT; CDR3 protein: CASSLPTGLNSPLHF
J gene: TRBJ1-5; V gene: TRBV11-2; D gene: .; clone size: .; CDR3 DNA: TGTGCCGGGGGGGTCATGAGATTCTTAAATCAGCCCCAGCATTTT; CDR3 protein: CAGGVMRFLNQPQHF
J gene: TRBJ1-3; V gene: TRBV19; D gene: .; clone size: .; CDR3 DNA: TGTGCCAGTAGTATCCTGAGACAGTACTCTGGAAACACCATATATTTT; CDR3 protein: CASSILRQYSGNTIYF
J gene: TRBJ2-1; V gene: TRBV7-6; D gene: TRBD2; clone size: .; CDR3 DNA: TGTGCCAGCAGCCAACTAGCGGGAGGGCCGGAGGAGCAGTTCTTC; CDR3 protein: CASSQLAGGPEEQFF
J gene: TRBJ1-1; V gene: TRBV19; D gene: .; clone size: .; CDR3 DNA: TGTGCCAGTAGTATCCGGGGCCAGAAGAAAAAGGCTGAAGCTTTCTTT; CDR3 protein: CASSIRGQKKKAEAFF
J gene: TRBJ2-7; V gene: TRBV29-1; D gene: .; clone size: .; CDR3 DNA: TGCAGCTCCGTGGTTCGTGGGAGGCATAAGGACGAGCAGTACTTC; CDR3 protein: CSSVVRGRHKDEQYF
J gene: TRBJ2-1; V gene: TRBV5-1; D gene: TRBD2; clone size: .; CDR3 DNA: TGCGCCAGCAGCCCGGGACTAGCGGGACTTGATGAGCAGTTCTTC; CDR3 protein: CASSPGLAGLDEQFF
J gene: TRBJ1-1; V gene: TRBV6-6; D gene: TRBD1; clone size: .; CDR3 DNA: TGTGCCAGCAGCGCTACCGGGACAGCCACTGAAGCTTTCTTT; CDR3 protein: CASSATGTATEAFF
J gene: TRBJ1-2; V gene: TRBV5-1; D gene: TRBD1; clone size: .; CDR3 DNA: TGCGCCAGCAGCACGGGGACAGGGAAAAGTTCGGGCTACACCTTC; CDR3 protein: CASSTGTGKSSGYTF
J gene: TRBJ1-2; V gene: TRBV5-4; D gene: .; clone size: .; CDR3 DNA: TGTGCCAGCAGCCGGGGGCAGGAATGGAACTATGGCTACACCTTC; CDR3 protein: CASSRGQEWNYGYTF
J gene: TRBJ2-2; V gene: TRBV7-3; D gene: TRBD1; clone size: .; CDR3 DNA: TGTGCCAGCAGCTTAGGGCAGGGGGACACCGGGGAGCTGTTTTTT; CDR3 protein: CASSLGQGDTGELFF
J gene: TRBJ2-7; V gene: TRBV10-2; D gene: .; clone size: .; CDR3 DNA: TGCGCCAGCAGTGAGGCCGCCAGCCCCCTCCTACAGCAGTACTTC; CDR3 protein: CASSEAASPLLQQYF
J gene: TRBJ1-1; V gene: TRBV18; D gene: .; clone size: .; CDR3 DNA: TGTGCCAGCTCCGCCGCGGGCACTGAAGCTTTCTTT; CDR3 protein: CASSAAGTEAFF
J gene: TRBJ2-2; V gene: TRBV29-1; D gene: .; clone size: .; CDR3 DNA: TGCAGCGCAGCCCCCAGGACGAACACCGGGGAGCTGTTTTTT; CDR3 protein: CSAAPRTNTGELFF
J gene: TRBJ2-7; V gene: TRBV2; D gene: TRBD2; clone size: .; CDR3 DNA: TGTGCCAGCAGTGGAGCTAGCGGGAGGCCCCCTGAGATGTACTTC; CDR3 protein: CASSGASGRPPEMYF
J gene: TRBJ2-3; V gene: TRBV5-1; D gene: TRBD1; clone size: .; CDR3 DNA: TGCGCCAGCAGCTTGGTGGCAGGGGGAAGGGGACGAGATACGCAGTATTTT; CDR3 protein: CASSLVAGGRGRDTQYF
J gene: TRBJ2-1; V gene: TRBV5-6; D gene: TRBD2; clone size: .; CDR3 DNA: TGTGCCAGCAGCGCCGTTCTCCTAGCGGGAGTCTACAATGAGCAGTTCTTC; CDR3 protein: CASSAVLLAGVYNEQFF
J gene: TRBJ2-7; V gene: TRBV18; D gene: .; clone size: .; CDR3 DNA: TGTGCCAGCTCACCTGGCAACATGAACGAGCAGTACTTC; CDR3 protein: CASSPGNMNEQYF
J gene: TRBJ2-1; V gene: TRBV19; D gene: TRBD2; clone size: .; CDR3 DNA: TGTGCCAGTAGTAAACTAGCGGTGTGGGGCAATGAGCAGTTCTTC; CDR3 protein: CASSKLAVWGNEQFF
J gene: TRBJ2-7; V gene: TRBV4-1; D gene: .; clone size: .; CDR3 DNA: TGCGCCAGCAGCCAAGGGCAGGTAGGAATTTACGAGCAGTACTTC; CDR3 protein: CASSQGQVGIYEQYF
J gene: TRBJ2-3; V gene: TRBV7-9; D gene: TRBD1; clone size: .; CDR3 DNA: TGTGCCAGCAGCCATACCGACAGGGGGCTGACAGATACGCAGTATTTT; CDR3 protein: CASSHTDRGLTDTQYF
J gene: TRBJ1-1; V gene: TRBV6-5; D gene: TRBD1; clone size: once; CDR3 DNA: TGTGCCAGCAGTTACTCGGGACAGGCCAACACTGAAGCTTTCTTT; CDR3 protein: CASSYSGQANTEAFF
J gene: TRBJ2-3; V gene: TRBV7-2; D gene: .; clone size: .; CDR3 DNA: TGTGCCAGCAGCTTACAGGGTGGAATATCAGATACGCAGTATTTT; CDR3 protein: CASSLQGGISDTQYF
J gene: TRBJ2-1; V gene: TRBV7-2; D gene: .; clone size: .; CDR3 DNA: TGTGCCAGCAGCTTAGAATCGGTGTTAGCGAATGAGCAGTTCTTC; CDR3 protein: CASSLESVLANEQFF
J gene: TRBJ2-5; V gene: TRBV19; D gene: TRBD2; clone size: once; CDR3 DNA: TGTGCCAGTAGTATCTCGGGACTAGCGAGAGAGACCCAGTACTTC; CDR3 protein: CASSISGLARETQYF
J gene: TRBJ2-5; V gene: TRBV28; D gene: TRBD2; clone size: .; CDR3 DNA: TGTGCCAGCAGTTTACTAGCGGGAGCAGAGACCCAGTACTTC; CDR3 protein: CASSLLAGAETQYF